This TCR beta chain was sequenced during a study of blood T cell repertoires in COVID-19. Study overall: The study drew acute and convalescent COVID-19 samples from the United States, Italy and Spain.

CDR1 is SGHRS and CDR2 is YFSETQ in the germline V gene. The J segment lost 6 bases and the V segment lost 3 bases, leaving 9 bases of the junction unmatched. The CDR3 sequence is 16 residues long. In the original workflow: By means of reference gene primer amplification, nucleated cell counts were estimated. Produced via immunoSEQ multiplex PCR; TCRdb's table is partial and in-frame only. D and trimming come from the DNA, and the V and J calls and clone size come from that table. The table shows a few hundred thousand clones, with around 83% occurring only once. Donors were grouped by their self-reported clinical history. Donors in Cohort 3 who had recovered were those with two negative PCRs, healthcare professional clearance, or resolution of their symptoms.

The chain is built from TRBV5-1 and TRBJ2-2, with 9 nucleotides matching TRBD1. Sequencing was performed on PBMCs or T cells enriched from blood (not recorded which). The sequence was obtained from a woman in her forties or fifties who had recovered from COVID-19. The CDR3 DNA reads TGCGCCAGCAGCTGGGGGGACAGGGAGGAAGCCGGGGAGCTGTTTTTT. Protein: CASSWGDREEAGELFF.